This is a list of T cell receptor beta chains from one sample in a study of identifying expanded T cells in peripheral blood. Data came from immunoSEQ multiplex PCR; TCRdb stores just in-frame clones and leaves some out. This sample has about 81,000 clones, with roughly 84% found just once. The specimen sequenced was blood. The receptors shown here come from a person between 18 and 75 years old in good health. CDR3s include the opening cysteine and the closing phenylalanine or tryptophan. The D gene is left open where the match is weak. Only some rows state a clone size, as once, few, many or a class for expanded clones.

D	J	size	V	CDR3	DNA
.	TRBJ2-1	.	TRBV2	CASRGEYNEQFF	TGTGCCAGCCGCGGAGAGTACAATGAGCAGTTCTTC
.	TRBJ2-5	.	TRBV4-2	CASSQETVSETQYF	TGTGCCAGCAGCCAAGAGACGGTTTCAGAGACCCAGTACTTC
TRBD1	TRBJ2-7	.	TRBV7-7	CASSRDRGDEQYF	TGTGCTAGTTCCAGGGACAGGGGTGACGAGCAGTACTTC
.	TRBJ2-2	.	TRBV21-1	CASSNSTGELFF	TGTGCCAGCAGCAACAGCACCGGGGAGCTGTTTTTT
TRBD1	TRBJ1-1	few	TRBV28	CASGQVEAFF	TGTGCCAGCGGACAGGTTGAAGCTTTCTTT
.	TRBJ1-5	many	TRBV5-6	CASSLTDSNQPQHF	TGTGCCAGCAGCTTGACAGATAGCAATCAGCCCCAGCATTTT
.	TRBJ1-2	.	TRBV4-3	CASSQGQVNYGYTF	TGCGCCAGCAGCCAAGGACAGGTTAACTATGGCTACACCTTC
.	TRBJ2-5	.	TRBV6-5	CASSSLGEGLVETQYF	TGTGCCAGCAGTTCTCTGGGGGAAGGGTTGGTAGAGACCCAGTACTTC
.	TRBJ1-2	.	TRBV27	CASSFLDGDGYTF	TGTGCCAGCAGTTTTTTGGACGGGGATGGCTACACCTTC
.	TRBJ2-1	.	TRBV7-2	CASSPQASTSYNEQFF	TGTGCCAGCAGCCCTCAGGCCTCGACCTCCTACAATGAGCAGTTCTTC
.	TRBJ2-1	.	TRBV19	CASLQWDEQFF	TGTGCCAGTCTTCAGTGGGATGAGCAGTTCTTC
TRBD1	TRBJ2-2	.	TRBV18	CASSPYLGQGVARYTGELFF	TGTGCCAGCTCACCCTACCTGGGACAGGGAGTGGCTCGATACACCGGGGAGCTGTTTTTT